The 16 T cell receptor beta chains given below trace back to one sample, sequenced in a study of blood T cell repertoires in COVID-19. Generated by immunoSEQ multiplex PCR, the TCRdb table keeps only in-frame clones and is missing some. The data hold roughly 170,000 clones, with approximately 80% observed a single time. Sequenced: peripheral blood. The receptors stem from a human donor in a cohort sampled during active COVID-19.

The CDR3 nucleotides are TGCGCCAGCAGCTTCGGGACTGCCTACGAGCAGTACTTC. Protein product: CASSFGTAYEQYF. The chain combines TRBV5-1 with TRBJ2-7; D is possibly TRBD2 (6 bases). Germline V CDR1 and CDR2: SGHRS, YFSETQ. This CDR3 contains 13 residues. V shed 2 bases and J shed 2 bases, with 8 bases lying between them. Looking up the rest from reference TRBV5-1 and TRBJ2-7 gives the full variable domain: KAGVTQTPRYLIKTRGQQVTLSCSPISGHRSVSWYQQTPGQGLQFLFEYFSETQRNKGNFPGRFSGRQFSNSRSEMNVSTLELGDSALYLCASSFGTAYEQYFGPGTRLTVT.

The gene calls are TRBV7-2 and TRBJ1-6; TRBD1 aligns across 8 bases. Trimming cost V 5 bases and J 7 bases; bases outside gene matches: 7. In germline, CDR1 is SGHTA, CDR2 FQGNSA. CDR3 size: 15 residues. The CDR3 bases are TGTGCCAGCAGCACAGGGGGTGCGGACAATTCACCCCTCCACTTT. Its protein product is CASSTGGADNSPLHF. Full variable domain (outside the CDR3, taken from reference TRBV7-2 and TRBJ1-6): GAGVSQSPSNKVTEKGKDVELRCDPISGHTALYWYRQSLGQGLEFLIYFQGNSAPDKSGLPSDRFSAERTGGSVSTLTIQRTQQEDSAVYLCASSTGGADNSPLHFGNGTRLTVT.

A single count supports this clone. DNA for the CDR3: TGTGCCTGGCATCAGGGCCGGACTGAAGCTTTCTTT. The encoded protein is CAWHQGRTEAFF. The chain has TRBV30 and TRBJ1-1; D is perhaps TRBD1 (5 bases). V dropped 5 bases and J dropped 5 bases, with 12 bases sitting between them. Germline V gene data show CDR1 as GTSNPN and CDR2 as SVGIG (reference sequence). The CDR3 is 12 amino acids. Together with reference TRBV30 and TRBJ1-1, the CDR3 gives the full variable domain: SQTIHQWPATLVQPVGSPLSLECTVEGTSNPNLYWYRQAAGRGLQLLFYSVGIGQISSEVPQNLSASRPQDRQFILSSKKLLLSDSGFYLCAWHQGRTEAFFGQGTRLTVV.

This clone was recorded only once. The chain couples TRBV11-2 to TRBJ2-7; the match to TRBD2 covers 11 bases. V trimming: 5 bases; J trimming: 5 bases; junction bases outside the gene matches: 5. Germline values: CDR1 SGHAT, CDR2 FQNNGV. The CDR3 runs to 14 residues. The CDR3 loop is CASSQLAGADEQYF. The CDR3 DNA reads TGTGCCAGCAGCCAACTAGCGGGGGCAGACGAGCAGTACTTC.

V and J are TRBV7-2 and TRBJ2-1; TRBD1 aligns across 9 bases. CDR1 SGHTA and CDR2 FQGNSA come from the germline V gene. The V segment lost 3 bases and the J segment 3 bases; nucleotides outside the gene matches: 6. The CDR3 is 16 amino acids. CDR3 coding DNA: TGTGCCAGCAGCTTCTCACGGACAGGGGTCTACAATGAGCAGTTCTTC. Its protein is CASSFSRTGVYNEQFF.

This rearrangement joins TRBV19 to TRBJ1-1; D ambiguous. V dropped 4 bases and J dropped 4 bases, with 10 bases sitting between them. Germline-derived CDR1 and CDR2 are LNHDA and SQIVND (reference sequence). The CDR3 runs to 13 residues. The CDR3: CASSTVGATEAFF. CDR3 nucleotides: TGTGCCAGTAGTACGGTGGGAGCCACTGAAGCTTTCTTT.

V is TRBV7-9 and J is TRBJ1-3, with 8 positions matching TRBD1. The ends lost 5 bases at V and 3 bases at J; junction bases unmatched: 9. CDR3 length equals 16 residues. The V gene's germline CDR1 is SEHNR and CDR2 FQNEAQ (reference sequence). CDR3 region: CASSHSTGALGNTIYF. The CDR3 DNA reads TGTGCCAGCAGCCATTCGACAGGGGCGCTTGGAAACACCATATATTTT. The full variable domain, its missing parts supplied by reference TRBV7-9 and TRBJ1-3, is DTGVSQNPRHKITKRGQNVTFRCDPISEHNRLYWYRQTLGQGPEFLTYFQNEAQLEKSRLLSDRFSAERPKGSFSTLEIQRTEQGDSAMYLCASSHSTGALGNTIYFGEGSWLTVV.

The chain couples TRBV19 to TRBJ1-3, with 7 bases lining up with TRBD1. Trimming removed 5 bases from V and 2 bases from J; junction bases left unmatched: 9. This CDR3 spans 16 amino acids. In germline, CDR1 is LNHDA, CDR2 SQIVND (reference sequence). CDR3 region: CASSSRTGLPGNTIYF. The DNA for the CDR3 is TGTGCCAGTAGTTCGCGGACAGGCCTTCCTGGAAACACCATATATTTT.

The chain is built from TRBV3-1 (or the pseudogene TRBV3-2) and TRBJ1-1, with 7 bases fitting TRBD1. With 3 bases clipped from V and 6 bases from J, the junction kept 7 bases outside the gene matches. The CDR3 spans 14 residues. Per germline, CDR1 LGHDT and CDR2 YNNKEL (reference sequence). CDR3 in amino acids: CASSQPDREAEAFF. In DNA form, the CDR3 reads TGTGCCAGCAGCCAGCCCGACAGGGAAGCTGAAGCTTTCTTT.

The genes are TRBV7-3 and TRBJ2-3; no definite D call. In germline, CDR1 is SGHTA, CDR2 FQGTGA. The V gene lost 5 bases and the J gene lost 5 bases, with 23 bases spanning the gap. The CDR3 runs 17 residues. The CDR3 DNA follows: TGTGCCAGCAGCCCATACGGTAGTTCTAGACGGGTAGATACGCAGTATTTT. It is translated as CASSPYGSSRRVDTQYF.

In this sample, this clone turned up once. The chain links TRBV5-5 to TRBJ1-5; D is possibly TRBD1 (6 bases). Trimming stripped 0 bases from V and 3 bases from J, with 10 bases between. The germline V gene has CDR1 SGHKS and CDR2 YYEKEE (reference sequence). The CDR3 extends over 15 amino acids. The CDR3 coding sequence is TGTGCCAGCAGCTTGGCAGGGGCGCCCAATCAGCCCCAGCATTTT. This translates into CASSLAGAPNQPQHF.

This chain links TRBV6-5 with TRBJ2-5, with a tentative D call TRBD2 (5 bases). Germline V gene lookup returns CDR1 MNHEY and CDR2 SVGAGI. This CDR3 region has 15 residues. The ends were cut back, 2 bases at V and 3 bases at J, with 13 bases in the middle. The chain's CDR3 is CASSYGLQSEETQYF. CDR3 nucleotide sequence: TGTGCCAGCAGTTACGGACTTCAGAGCGAAGAGACCCAGTACTTC.

The V gene is TRBV7-7, the J gene TRBJ2-1, with TRBD2 matching 11 bases. This CDR3 has 16 residues. V lost 1 base to trimming and J lost 5 bases; unmatched junction nucleotides: 4. Germline values: CDR1 SSHAT, CDR2 FNYEAQ (reference sequence). The CDR3 sequence is CASSLVAGGPNNEQFF. The CDR3 DNA is TGTGCCAGCAGCTTAGTAGCGGGGGGGCCAAACAATGAGCAGTTCTTC. The full variable domain, completed using reference TRBV7-7 and TRBJ2-1, is GAGVSQSPRYKVTKRGQDVTLRCDPISSHATLYWYQQALGQGPEFLTYFNYEAQPDKSGLPSDRFSAERPEGSISTLTIQRTEQRDSAMYRCASSLVAGGPNNEQFFGPGTRLTVL.

The V gene is TRBV4-2, the J gene TRBJ1-1; D possibly corresponds to TRBD1 (5 bases). CDR1 and CDR2 (germline): LGHNA, YNFKEQ. There are 16 residues in the CDR3. Trimming took 2 bases from V and 1 from J, leaving 14 bases between them. CDR3 DNA sequence: TGTGCCAGCAGCCAAATGCGGGGGGTGGAGAACACTGAAGCTTTCTTT. Translated: CASSQMRGVENTEAFF.

This sequence joins TRBV14 and TRBJ2-5; TRBD1 might be the D (5 bases). CDR1 and CDR2 from the germline V gene are SGHDN and FVKESK. V was clipped by 1 base and J by 1 base, with 13 bases between them. The CDR3 has 16 residues. CDR3 in DNA: TGTGCCAGCAGCCAAGGCAGGGTCAGCTTCCAAGAGACCCAGTACTTC. Translated, it gives CASSQGRVSFQETQYF.

The chain carries TRBV7-9 and TRBJ1-2, with 7 bases matching TRBD1. The CDR3 runs to 15 residues. The germline V gene encodes CDR1 SEHNR and CDR2 FQNEAQ (reference sequence). The V and J ends lost 1 base and 6 bases, in that order; junction bases with no gene match: 8. This CDR3 is CASSLEGAPLDGYTF. DNA of the CDR3: TGTGCCAGCAGCTTAGAGGGGGCGCCGTTAGATGGCTACACCTTC.